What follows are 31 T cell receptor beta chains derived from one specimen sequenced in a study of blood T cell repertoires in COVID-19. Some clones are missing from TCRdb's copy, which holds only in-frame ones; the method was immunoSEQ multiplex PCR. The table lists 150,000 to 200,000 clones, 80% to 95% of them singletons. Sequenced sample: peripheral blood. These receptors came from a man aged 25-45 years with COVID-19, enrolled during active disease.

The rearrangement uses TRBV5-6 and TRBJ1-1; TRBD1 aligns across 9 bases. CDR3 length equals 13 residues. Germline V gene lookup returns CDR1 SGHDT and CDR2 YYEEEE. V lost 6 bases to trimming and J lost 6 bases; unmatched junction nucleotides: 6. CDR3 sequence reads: CASTWGTGPEAFF. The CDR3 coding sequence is TGTGCCAGCACCTGGGGGACAGGGCCTGAAGCTTTCTTT. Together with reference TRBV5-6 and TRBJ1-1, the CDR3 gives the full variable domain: DAGVTQSPTHLIKTRGQQVTLRCSPKSGHDTVSWYQQALGQGPQFIFQYYEEEERQRGNFPDRFSGHQFPNYSSELNVNALLLGDSALYLCASTWGTGPEAFFGQGTRLTVV.

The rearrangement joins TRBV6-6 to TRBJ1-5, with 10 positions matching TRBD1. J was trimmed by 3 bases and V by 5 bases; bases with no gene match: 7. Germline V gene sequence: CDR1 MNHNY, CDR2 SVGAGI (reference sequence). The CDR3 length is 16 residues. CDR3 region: CASSPRGQGVNQPQHF. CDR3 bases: TGTGCCAGCAGTCCCCGAGGACAGGGGGTCAATCAGCCCCAGCATTTT.

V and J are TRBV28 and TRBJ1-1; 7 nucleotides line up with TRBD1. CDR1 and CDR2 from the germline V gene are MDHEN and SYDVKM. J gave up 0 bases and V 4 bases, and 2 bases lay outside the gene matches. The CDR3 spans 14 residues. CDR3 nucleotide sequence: TGTGCCAGCAGTTGGGACAGTATGAACACTGAAGCTTTCTTT. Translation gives CASSWDSMNTEAFF.

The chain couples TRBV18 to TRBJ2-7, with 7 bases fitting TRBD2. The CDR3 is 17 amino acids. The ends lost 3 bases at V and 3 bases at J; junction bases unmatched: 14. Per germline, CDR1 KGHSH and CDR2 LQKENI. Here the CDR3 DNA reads TGTGCCAGCTCACCTTCCGTTACTGGCGGGGGAGACTACGAGCAGTACTTC. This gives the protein CASSPSVTGGGDYEQYF.

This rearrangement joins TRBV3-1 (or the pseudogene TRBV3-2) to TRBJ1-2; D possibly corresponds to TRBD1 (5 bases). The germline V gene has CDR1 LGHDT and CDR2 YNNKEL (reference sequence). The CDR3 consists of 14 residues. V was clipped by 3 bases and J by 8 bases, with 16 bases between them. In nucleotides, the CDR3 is TGTGCCAGCAGCCATGTCAGCCAGACAGAGGGCTACACCTTC. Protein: CASSHVSQTEGYTF.

The CDR3 DNA reads as TGTGCCAGCAGCCCACGTGGGGACAGGATCTATGGCTACACCTTC. Translated, it gives CASSPRGDRIYGYTF. The chain links TRBV6-5 to TRBJ1-2; 8 bases are a match to TRBD1. From germline, CDR1 is MNHEY and CDR2 SVGAGI. Trimming took 6 bases from V and 4 from J; bases not matched to a gene: 10. CDR3 size: 15 residues.

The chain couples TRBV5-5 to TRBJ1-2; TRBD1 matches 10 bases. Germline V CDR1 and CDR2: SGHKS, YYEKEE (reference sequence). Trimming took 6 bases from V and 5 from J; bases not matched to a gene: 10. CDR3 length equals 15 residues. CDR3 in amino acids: CASNDLTGGVYGYTF. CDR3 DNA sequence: TGTGCCAGCAACGATCTGACAGGGGGCGTATATGGCTACACCTTC. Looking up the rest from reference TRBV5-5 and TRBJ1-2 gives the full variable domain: DAGVTQSPTHLIKTRGQQVTLRCSPISGHKSVSWYQQVLGQGPQFIFQYYEKEERGRGNFPDRFSARQFPNYSSELNVNALLLGDSALYLCASNDLTGGVYGYTFGSGTRLTVV.

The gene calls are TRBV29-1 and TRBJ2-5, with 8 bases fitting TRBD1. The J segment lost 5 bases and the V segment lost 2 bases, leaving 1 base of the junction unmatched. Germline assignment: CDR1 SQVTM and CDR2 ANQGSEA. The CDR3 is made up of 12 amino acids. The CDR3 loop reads CSVEWTGETQYF. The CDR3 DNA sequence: TGCAGCGTTGAATGGACAGGGGAGACCCAGTACTTC.

CDR3 sequence: CASSSGQGIDEQYF. The CDR3 DNA reads TGTGCCAGCAGCTCGGGACAGGGAATCGACGAGCAGTACTTC. The chain has TRBV11-3 and TRBJ2-7; TRBD1 matches 9 bases. V dropped 4 bases and J dropped 5; count of bases not matched to a gene: 6. This CDR3 is built from 14 residues. Looked up from germline, CDR1 is SGHNT and CDR2 is YENEEA.

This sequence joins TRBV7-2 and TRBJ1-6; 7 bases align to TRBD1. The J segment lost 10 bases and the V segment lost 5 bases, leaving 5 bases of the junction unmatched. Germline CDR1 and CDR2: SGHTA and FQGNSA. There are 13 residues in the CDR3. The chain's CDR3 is CASSPATGSPLHF. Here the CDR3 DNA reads TGTGCCAGCAGCCCGGCGACAGGGTCACCCCTCCACTTT.

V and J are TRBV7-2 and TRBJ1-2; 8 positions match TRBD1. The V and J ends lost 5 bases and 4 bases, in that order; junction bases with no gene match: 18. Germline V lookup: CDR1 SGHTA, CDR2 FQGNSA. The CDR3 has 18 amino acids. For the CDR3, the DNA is TGTGCCAGCAGCCCCCGGGACAGGACCCCGACTGTTAGCTATGGCTACACCTTC. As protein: CASSPRDRTPTVSYGYTF.

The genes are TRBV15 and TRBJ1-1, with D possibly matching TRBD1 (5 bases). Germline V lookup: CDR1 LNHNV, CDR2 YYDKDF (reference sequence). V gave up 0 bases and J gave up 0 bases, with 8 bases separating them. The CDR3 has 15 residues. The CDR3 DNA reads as TGTGCCACCAGCAGAGAAGCAGGGATGAACACTGAAGCTTTCTTT. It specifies CATSREAGMNTEAFF.

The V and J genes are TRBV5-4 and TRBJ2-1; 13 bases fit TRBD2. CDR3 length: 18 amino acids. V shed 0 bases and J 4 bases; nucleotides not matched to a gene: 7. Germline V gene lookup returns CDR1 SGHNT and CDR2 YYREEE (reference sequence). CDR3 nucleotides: TGTGCCAGCAGCTTGGCCTGGACTAGCGGGGGTCTATACAATGAGCAGTTCTTC. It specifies CASSLAWTSGGLYNEQFF.

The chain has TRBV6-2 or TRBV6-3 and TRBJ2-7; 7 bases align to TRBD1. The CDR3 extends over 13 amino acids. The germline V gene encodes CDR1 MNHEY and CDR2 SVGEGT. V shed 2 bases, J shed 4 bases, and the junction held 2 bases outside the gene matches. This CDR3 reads CASSYTGQYEQYF. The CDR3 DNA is TGTGCCAGCAGTTACACGGGACAGTACGAGCAGTACTTC.

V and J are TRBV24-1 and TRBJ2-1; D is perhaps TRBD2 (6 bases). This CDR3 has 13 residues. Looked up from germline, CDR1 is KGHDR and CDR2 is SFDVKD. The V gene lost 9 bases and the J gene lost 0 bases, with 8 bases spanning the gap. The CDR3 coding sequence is TGTGCCACCCGGGAGAGCTCCTACAATGAGCAGTTCTTC. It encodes CATRESSYNEQFF.

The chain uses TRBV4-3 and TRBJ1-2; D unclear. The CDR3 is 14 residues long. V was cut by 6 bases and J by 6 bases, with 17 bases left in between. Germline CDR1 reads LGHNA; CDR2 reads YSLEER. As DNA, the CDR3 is TGCGCCAGCAGTCCGGGGATCCTCCCCCATGGCTACACCTTC. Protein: CASSPGILPHGYTF.

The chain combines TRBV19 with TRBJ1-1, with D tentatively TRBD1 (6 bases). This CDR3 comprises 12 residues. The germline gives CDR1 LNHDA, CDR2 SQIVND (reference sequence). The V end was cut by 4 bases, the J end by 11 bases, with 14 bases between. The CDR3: CASSSGGQEAFF. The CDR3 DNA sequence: TGTGCCAGTAGTAGCGGGGGGCAGGAGGCTTTCTTT.

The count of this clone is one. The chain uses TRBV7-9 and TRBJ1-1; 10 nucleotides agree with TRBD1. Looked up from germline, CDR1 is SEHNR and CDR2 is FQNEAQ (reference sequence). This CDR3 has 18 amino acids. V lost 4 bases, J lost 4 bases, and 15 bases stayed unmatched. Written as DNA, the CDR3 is TGTGCCAGCAGCTCATCCTACGGGACAGGGGTAATCGGCACTGAAGCTTTCTTT. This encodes CASSSSYGTGVIGTEAFF.

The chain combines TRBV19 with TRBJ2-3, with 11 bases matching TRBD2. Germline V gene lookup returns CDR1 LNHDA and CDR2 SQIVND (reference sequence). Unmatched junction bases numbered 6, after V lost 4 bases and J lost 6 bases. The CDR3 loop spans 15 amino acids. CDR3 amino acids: CASSTQLAGDDTQYF. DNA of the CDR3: TGTGCCAGTAGTACCCAACTAGCGGGGGATGATACGCAGTATTTT. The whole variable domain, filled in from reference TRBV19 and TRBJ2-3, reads DGGITQSPKYLFRKEGQNVTLSCEQNLNHDAMYWYRQDPGQGLRLIYYSQIVNDFQKGDIAEGYSVSREKKESFPLTVTSAQKNPTAFYLCASSTQLAGDDTQYFGPGTRLTVL.

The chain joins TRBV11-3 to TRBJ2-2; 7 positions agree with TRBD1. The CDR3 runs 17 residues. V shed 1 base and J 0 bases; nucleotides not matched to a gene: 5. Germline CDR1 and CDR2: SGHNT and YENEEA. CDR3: CASSLVQGGTNTGELFF. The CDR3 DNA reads TGTGCCAGCAGCTTAGTGCAAGGGGGCACGAACACCGGGGAGCTGTTTTTT. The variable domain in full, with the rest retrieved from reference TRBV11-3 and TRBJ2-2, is EAGVVQSPRYKIIEKKQPVAFWCNPISGHNTLYWYLQNLGQGPELLIRYENEEAVDDSQLPKDRFSAERLKGVDSTLKIQPAELGDSAVYLCASSLVQGGTNTGELFFGEGSRLTVL.

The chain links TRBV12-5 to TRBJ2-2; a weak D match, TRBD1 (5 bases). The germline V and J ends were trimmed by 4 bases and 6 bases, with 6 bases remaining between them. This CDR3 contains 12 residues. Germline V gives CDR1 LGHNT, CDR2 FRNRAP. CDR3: CASGYRSGELFF. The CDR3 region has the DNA TGTGCTAGTGGTTACAGGTCCGGGGAGCTGTTTTTT.

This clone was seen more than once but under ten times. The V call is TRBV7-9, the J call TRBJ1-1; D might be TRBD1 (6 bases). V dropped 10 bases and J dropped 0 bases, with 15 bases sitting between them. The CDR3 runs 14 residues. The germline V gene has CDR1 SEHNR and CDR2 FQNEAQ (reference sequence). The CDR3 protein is CAMGGGPMNTEAFF. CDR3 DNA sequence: TGTGCCATGGGAGGGGGGCCCATGAACACTGAAGCTTTCTTT.

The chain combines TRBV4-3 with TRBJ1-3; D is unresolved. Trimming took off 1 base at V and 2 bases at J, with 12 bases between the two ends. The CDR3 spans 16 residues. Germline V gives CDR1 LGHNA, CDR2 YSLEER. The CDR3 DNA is TGCGCCAGCAGCCAAGGGGCAGTAGGTACTGGAAACACCATATATTTT. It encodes CASSQGAVGTGNTIYF.

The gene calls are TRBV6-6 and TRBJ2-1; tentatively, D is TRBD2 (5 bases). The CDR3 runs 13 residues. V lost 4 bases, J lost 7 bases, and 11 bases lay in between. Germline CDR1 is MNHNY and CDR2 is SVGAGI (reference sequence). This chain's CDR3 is CASSFTRVNEQFF. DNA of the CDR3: TGTGCCAGCAGTTTTACGAGGGTAAATGAGCAGTTCTTC.

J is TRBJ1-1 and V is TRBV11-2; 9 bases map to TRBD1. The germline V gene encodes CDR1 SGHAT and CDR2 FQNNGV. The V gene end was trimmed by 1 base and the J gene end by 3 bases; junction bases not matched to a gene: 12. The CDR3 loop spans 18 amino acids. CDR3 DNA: TGTGCCAGCAGCTTAGGAGGACAACAGGGGGCGAAGGACACTGAAGCTTTCTTT. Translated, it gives CASSLGGQQGAKDTEAFF. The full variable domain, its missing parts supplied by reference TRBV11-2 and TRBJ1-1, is EAGVAQSPRYKIIEKRQSVAFWCNPISGHATLYWYQQILGQGPKLLIQFQNNGVVDDSQLPKDRFSAERLKGVDSTLKIQPAKLEDSAVYLCASSLGGQQGAKDTEAFFGQGTRLTVV.

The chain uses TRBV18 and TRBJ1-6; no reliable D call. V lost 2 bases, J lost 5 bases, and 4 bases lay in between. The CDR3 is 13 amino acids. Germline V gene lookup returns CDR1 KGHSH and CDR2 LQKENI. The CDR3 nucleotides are TGTGCCAGCTCACCAGGAGATAATTCACCCCTCCACTTT. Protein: CASSPGDNSPLHF. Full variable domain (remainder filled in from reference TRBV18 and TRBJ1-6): NAGVMQNPRHLVRRRGQEARLRCSPMKGHSHVYWYRQLPEEGLKFMVYLQKENIIDESGMPKERFSAEFPKEGPSILRIQQVVRGDSAAYFCASSPGDNSPLHFGNGTRLTVT.

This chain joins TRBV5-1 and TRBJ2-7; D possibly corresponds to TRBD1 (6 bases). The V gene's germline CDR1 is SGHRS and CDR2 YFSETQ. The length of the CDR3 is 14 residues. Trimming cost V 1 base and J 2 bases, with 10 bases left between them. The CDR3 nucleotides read TGCGCCAGCAGCTTGCAGGGGAGTACCTACGAGCAGTACTTC. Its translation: CASSLQGSTYEQYF. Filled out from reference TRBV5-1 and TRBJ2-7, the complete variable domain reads KAGVTQTPRYLIKTRGQQVTLSCSPISGHRSVSWYQQTPGQGLQFLFEYFSETQRNKGNFPGRFSGRQFSNSRSEMNVSTLELGDSALYLCASSLQGSTYEQYFGPGTRLTVT.

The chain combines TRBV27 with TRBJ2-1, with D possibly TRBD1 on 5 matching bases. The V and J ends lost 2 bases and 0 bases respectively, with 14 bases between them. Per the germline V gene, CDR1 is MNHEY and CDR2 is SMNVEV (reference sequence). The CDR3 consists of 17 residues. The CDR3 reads CASSLEQGYFSYNEQFF. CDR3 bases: TGTGCCAGCAGTTTAGAGCAGGGCTATTTCTCCTACAATGAGCAGTTCTTC.

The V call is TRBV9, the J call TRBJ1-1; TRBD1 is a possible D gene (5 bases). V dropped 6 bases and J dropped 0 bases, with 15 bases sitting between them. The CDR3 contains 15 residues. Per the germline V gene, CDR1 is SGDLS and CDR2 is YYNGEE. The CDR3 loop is CASTAQGYLNTEAFF. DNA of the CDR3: TGTGCCAGCACTGCTCAGGGATATTTGAACACTGAAGCTTTCTTT.

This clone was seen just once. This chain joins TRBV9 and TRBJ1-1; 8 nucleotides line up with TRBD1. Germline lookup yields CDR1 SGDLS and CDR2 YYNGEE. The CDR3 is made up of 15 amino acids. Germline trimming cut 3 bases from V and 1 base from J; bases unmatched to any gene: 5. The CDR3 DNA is TGTGCCAGCAGCGCCGACAGGGGAGGGAACACTGAAGCTTTCTTT. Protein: CASSADRGGNTEAFF.

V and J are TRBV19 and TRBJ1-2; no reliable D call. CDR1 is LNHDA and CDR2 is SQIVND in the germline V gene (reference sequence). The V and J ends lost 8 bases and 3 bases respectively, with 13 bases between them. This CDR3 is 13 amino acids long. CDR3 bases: TGTGCCAGTCAGGTTCGGTACGACTATGGCTACACCTTC. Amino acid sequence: CASQVRYDYGYTF.